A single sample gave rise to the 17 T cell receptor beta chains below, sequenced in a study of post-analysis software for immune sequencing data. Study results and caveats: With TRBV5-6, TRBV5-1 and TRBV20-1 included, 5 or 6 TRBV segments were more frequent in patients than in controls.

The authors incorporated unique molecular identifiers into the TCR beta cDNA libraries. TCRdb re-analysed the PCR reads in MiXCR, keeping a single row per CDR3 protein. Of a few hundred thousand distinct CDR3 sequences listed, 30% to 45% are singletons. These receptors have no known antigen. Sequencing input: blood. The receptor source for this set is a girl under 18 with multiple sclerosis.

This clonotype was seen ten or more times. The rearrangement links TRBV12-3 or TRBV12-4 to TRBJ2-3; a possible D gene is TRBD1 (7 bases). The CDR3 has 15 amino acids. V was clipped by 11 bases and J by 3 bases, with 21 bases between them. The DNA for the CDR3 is TGTGCCTCAACCTCAGGGGGGTCGATGACAGATACGCAGTATTTT. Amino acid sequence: CASTSGGSMTDTQYF.

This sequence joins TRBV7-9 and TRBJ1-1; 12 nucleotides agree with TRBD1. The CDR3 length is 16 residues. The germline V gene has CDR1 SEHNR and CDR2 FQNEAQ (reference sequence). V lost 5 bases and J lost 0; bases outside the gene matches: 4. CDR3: CASSPGQGAMNTEAFF. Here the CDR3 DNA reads TGTGCCAGCAGCCCGGGACAGGGGGCCATGAACACTGAAGCTTTCTTT.

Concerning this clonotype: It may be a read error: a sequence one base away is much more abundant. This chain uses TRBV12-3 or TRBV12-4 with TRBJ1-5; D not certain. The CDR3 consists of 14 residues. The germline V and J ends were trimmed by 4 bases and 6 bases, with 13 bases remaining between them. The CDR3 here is CASSSPPRGQPQHF. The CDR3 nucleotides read TGTGCCAGCAGTTCCCCCCCGCGGGGTCAGCCCCAGCATTTT.

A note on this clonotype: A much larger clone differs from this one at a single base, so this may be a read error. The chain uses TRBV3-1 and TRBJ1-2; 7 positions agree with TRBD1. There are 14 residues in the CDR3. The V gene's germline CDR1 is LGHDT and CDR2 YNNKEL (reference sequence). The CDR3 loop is CASSQSDRTSGHTF. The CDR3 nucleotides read TGTGCCAGCAGCCAATCGGACAGGACGTCTGGCCACACCTTC.

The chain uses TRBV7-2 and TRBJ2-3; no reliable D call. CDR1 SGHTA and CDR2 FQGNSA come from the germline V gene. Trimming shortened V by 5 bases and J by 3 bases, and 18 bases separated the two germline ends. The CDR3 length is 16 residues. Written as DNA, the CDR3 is TGTGCCAGCAGCATAGGACCAGTGGCGAGGACAGATACGCAGTATTTT. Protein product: CASSIGPVARTDTQYF.

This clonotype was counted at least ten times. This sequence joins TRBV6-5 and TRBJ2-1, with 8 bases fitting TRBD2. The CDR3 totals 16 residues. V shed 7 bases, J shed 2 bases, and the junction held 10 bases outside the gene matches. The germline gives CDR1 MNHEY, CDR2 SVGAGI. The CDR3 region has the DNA TGTGCCAGCACTATCGGGGCGGGAGGCCCCTACAATGAGCAGTTCTTC. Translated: CASTIGAGGPYNEQFF.

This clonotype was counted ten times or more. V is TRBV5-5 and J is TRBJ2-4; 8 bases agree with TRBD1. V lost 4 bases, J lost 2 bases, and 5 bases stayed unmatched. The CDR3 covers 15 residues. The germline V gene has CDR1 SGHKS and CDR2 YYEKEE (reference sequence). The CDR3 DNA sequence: TGTGCCAGCAGCACCGGGACAGGACCCAAAAACATTCAGTACTTC. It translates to CASSTGTGPKNIQYF.

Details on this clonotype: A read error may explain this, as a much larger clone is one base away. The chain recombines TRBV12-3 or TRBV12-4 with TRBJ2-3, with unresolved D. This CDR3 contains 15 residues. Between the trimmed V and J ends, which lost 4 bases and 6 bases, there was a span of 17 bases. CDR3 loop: CASSSPAGRTDTQYF. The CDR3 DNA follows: TGTGCCAGCAGTTCCCCGGCTGGGCGAACCGATACGCAGTATTTT.

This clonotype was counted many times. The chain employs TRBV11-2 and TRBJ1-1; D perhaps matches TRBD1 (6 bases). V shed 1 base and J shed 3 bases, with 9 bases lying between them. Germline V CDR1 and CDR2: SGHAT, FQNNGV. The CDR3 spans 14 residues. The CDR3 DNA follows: TGTGCCAGCAGCTTAGGGACAGCCTACACTGAAGCTTTCTTT. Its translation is CASSLGTAYTEAFF.

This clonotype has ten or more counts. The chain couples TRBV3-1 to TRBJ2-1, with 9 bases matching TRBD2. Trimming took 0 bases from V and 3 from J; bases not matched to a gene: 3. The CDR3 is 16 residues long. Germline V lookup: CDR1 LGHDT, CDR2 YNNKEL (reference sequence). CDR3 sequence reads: CASSQEWTSVYNEQFF. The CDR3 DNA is TGTGCCAGCAGCCAAGAATGGACTAGCGTCTACAATGAGCAGTTCTTC.

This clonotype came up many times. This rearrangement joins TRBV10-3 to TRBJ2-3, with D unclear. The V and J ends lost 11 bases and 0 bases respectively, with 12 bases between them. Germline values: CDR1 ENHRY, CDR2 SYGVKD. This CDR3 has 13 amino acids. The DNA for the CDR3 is TGTGCCTCTGCCGGACGGAGCACAGATACGCAGTATTTT. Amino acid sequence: CASAGRSTDTQYF.

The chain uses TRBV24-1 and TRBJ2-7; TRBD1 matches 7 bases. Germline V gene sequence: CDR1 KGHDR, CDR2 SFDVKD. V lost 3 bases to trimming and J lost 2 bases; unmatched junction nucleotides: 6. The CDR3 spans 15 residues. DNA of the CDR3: TGTGCCACCAGTGATGGAATGGGACAGACCTACGAGCAGTACTTC. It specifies CATSDGMGQTYEQYF.

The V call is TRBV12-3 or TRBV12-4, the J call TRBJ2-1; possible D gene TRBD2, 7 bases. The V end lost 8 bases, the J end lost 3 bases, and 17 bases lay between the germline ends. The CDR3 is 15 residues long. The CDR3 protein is CASGWGGGGYNEQFF. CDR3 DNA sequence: TGTGCCAGCGGCTGGGGGGGCGGGGGCTACAATGAGCAGTTCTTC.

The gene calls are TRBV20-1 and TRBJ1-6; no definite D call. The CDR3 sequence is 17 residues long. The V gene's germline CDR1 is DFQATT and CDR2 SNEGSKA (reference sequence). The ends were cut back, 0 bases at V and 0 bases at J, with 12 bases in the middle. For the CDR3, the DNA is TGCAGTGCTAGAGATATCCCCGGCAGCTCCTATAATTCACCCCTCCACTTT. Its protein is CSARDIPGSSYNSPLHF.

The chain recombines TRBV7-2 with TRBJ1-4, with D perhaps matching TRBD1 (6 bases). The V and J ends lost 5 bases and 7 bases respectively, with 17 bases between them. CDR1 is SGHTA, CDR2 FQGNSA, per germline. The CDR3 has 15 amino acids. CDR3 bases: TGTGCCAGCAGCGCAGGGGAGGGGCTCGGTGAAAAACTGTTTTTT. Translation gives CASSAGEGLGEKLFF.

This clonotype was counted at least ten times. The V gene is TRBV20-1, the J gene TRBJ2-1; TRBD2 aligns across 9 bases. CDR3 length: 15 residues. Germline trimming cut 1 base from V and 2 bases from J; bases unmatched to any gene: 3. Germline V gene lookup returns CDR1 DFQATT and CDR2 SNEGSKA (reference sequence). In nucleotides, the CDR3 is TGCAGTGCTAGAGGTGGCGGGGGGGCCTACAATGAGCAGTTCTTC. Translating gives CSARGGGGAYNEQFF.

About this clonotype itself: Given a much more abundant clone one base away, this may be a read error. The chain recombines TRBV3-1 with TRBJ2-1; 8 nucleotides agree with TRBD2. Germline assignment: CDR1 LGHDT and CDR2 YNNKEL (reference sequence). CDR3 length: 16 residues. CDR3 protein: CASSQGGLAGLNEQVF. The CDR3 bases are TGTGCCAGCAGCCAGGGTGGGTTAGCGGGACTCAATGAGCAGGTCTTC.